A selection of T cell receptor beta chains follows, all from one sample in a study of shared clonotypes between healthy human individuals. Here immunoSEQ multiplex PCR was the method, and the copy in TCRdb shows in-frame clones only, minus some. Of 750,000 to 1,000,000 clones in the sample, 80% to 95% are singletons; the top ten hold 24%. Sequencing input: naive CD8+ T cells sorted from blood. These receptor sequences come from a man younger than 40 in good health. The CDR3 runs from the conserved cysteine through the conserved F or W. The order of the fields is V gene, clone size, D gene, J gene, CDR3 protein, CDR3 DNA. D genes are given only for firm matches. Not all rows give a size; the values are once, few, many and, for expanded clones, a class.

TRBV4-1	.	TRBD2	TRBJ2-1	CASSLLGLAVKYEQFF	TGCGCCAGCAGCCTCCTTGGGCTAGCGGTAAAGTATGAGCAGTTCTTC
TRBV13	.	.	TRBJ2-7	CASSQWTEDSSYEQYF	TGTGCCAGCAGCCAATGGACAGAGGATAGCTCCTACGAGCAGTACTTC
TRBV4-3	once	.	TRBJ1-2	CASSRTPANYGYTF	TGCGCCAGCAGCCGGACCCCAGCTAACTATGGCTACACCTTC
TRBV18	.	.	TRBJ2-1	CASSPIAANEQFF	TGTGCCAGCTCACCTATCGCCGCCAATGAGCAGTTCTTC
TRBV30	.	.	TRBJ1-4	CAWYMNEKLFF	TGTGCCTGGTATATGAATGAAAAACTGTTTTTT
TRBV27	.	TRBD2	TRBJ2-7	CASSIRLAWTYEQYF	TGTGCCAGCAGTATACGACTAGCGTGGACCTACGAGCAGTACTTC
TRBV15	.	.	TRBJ2-5	CATSREGLGETQYF	TGTGCCACCAGCAGAGAAGGGCTGGGGGAGACCCAGTACTTC
TRBV7-9	.	TRBD1	TRBJ1-1	CASSRTGGLDTEAFF	TGTGCCAGCAGCCGGACAGGGGGCTTGGACACTGAAGCTTTCTTT
TRBV6-5	.	.	TRBJ2-7	CASSYRRDGSQQYF	TGTGCCAGCAGTTACCGACGAGATGGGTCACAGCAGTACTTC
TRBV27	.	.	TRBJ1-1	CASSLGQYTEAFF	TGTGCCAGCAGTCTTGGACAGTACACTGAAGCTTTCTTT
TRBV11-3	.	.	TRBJ2-2	CASSPRVGTGELFF	TGTGCCAGCAGCCCCCGGGTGGGCACCGGGGAGCTGTTTTTT
TRBV10-2	.	.	TRBJ2-1	CASTLLGSTSSYNEQFF	TGCGCCAGCACTCTATTGGGGAGCACGAGTTCCTACAATGAGCAGTTCTTC
TRBV7-2	.	.	TRBJ1-4	CASSLVERANEKLFF	TGTGCCAGCAGCTTAGTTGAAAGGGCAAACGAAAAACTGTTTTTT
TRBV6-5	.	TRBD2	TRBJ2-7	CASSLSTSGLYEQYF	TGTGCCAGCAGCTTGAGTACTAGCGGGCTTTACGAGCAGTACTTC
TRBV10-2	few	TRBD2	TRBJ2-2	CASSVDRRGTSRNTGELFF	TGCGCCAGCAGTGTTGACAGACGCGGGACTAGCAGGAACACCGGGGAGCTGTTTTTT
TRBV2	.	.	TRBJ2-5	CASSGKTQYF	TGTGCCAGCAGCGGGAAGACCCAGTACTTC
TRBV13	.	.	TRBJ2-3	CASSARDVSTDTQYF	TGTGCCAGCAGCGCCAGGGACGTTAGCACAGATACGCAGTATTTT
TRBV7-9	.	.	TRBJ1-1	CASSPIGQPNTEAFF	TGTGCCAGCAGCCCAATTGGACAGCCGAACACTGAAGCTTTCTTT
TRBV5-1	.	.	TRBJ2-7	CASSLVTPGDEQYF	TGCGCCAGCAGCTTGGTTACCCCGGGCGACGAGCAGTACTTC
TRBV4-1	.	TRBD2	TRBJ2-5	CASSHAGEAADQETQYF	TGCGCCAGCAGCCATGCGGGGGAGGCTGCGGACCAAGAGACCCAGTACTTC